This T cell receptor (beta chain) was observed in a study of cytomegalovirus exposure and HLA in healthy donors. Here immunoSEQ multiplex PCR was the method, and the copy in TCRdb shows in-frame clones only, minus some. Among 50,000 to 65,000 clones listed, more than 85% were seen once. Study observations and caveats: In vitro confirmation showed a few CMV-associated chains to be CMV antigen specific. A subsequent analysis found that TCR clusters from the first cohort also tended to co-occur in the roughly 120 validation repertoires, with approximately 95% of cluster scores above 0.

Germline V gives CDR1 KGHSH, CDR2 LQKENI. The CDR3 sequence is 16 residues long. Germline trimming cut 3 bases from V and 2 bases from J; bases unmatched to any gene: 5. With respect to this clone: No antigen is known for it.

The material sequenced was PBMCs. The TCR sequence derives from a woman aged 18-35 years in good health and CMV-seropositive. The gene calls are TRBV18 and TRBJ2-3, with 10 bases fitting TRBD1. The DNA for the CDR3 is TGTGCCAGCTCACCTCCGGGACAGGGGACCACAGATACGCAGTATTTT. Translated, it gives CASSPPGQGTTDTQYF.